This is a list of T cell receptor beta chains from one sample in a study of T-cell reconstitution after alpha-beta-depleted transplantation in children. TCRdb used MiXCR to reprocess the PCR reads, holding one entry per CDR3 protein. The data show about 270,000 distinct CDR3 sequences, with about 10% seen just once and 10% held by the top ten. Specimen: PBMCs from the stem cell graft donor, collected from the stem cell graft. These receptors were obtained from a human donor who donated a stem cell graft to a child with SCID. The CDR3 runs from the conserved cysteine through the conserved F or W. D genes are given only for firm matches. Clone size is not always given. Where it is, it says once, few, many or a class for expanded clones.

J gene | clone size | V gene | D gene | CDR3 DNA | CDR3 protein
TRBJ2-5 | few | TRBV20-1 | . | TGCAGTGCTAGCACGGGGCCGGTGGGGCAAGAGACCCAGTACTTC | CSASTGPVGQETQYF
TRBJ2-1 | many | TRBV18 | . | TGTGCCAGCTCACCACGGGATTCTAATGAGCAGTTCTTC | CASSPRDSNEQFF
TRBJ2-3 | many | TRBV12-3/TRBV12-4 | . | TGTGCCAGCAGTCACGGACCCACAGATACGCAGTATTTT | CASSHGPTDTQYF
TRBJ2-3 | many | TRBV2 | TRBD1 | TGTGCCAGCAGTGAATTGGCGGACAGGGCTAGCACAGATACGCAGTATTTT | CASSELADRASTDTQYF
TRBJ2-7 | . | TRBV27 | TRBD2 | TGTGCCACCAGCCCCCGCGGGGGGAACTACGAGCAGTACTTC | CATSPRGGNYEQYF
TRBJ2-2 | few | TRBV5-1 | . | TGCGCCAGCAGCTCGCTAGTCGGGGAGCTGTTTTTT | CASSSLVGELFF
TRBJ1-1 | many | TRBV5-1 | . | TGCGCCAGCAGCTTGGATGCGGTGACTGAAGCTTTCTTT | CASSLDAVTEAFF
TRBJ2-3 | many | TRBV11-2 | . | TGTGCCAGCAGCCATGGTCCGGATACGCAGTATTTT | CASSHGPDTQYF
TRBJ1-2 | few | TRBV12-3/TRBV12-4 | . | TGTGCCAGCAGTTCGATACCCCGGACCGGGGGCTCGAATGGCTACACCTTC | CASSSIPRTGGSNGYTF
TRBJ2-3 | few | TRBV29-1 | TRBD1 | TGCAGCGTTGAATCTAGGGGGCCAGATACGCAGTATTTT | CSVESRGPDTQYF
TRBJ2-3 | . | TRBV11-2 | TRBD2 | TGTGCCAGCAGCTTAGATCTAGCGGGGATCACAGATACGCAGTATTTT | CASSLDLAGITDTQYF
TRBJ2-7 | . | TRBV12-3/TRBV12-4 | TRBD2 | TGTGCCAGCAAGCTCCAGCGGGGGATCTTGGGCGAGCAGTACTTC | CASKLQRGILGEQYF
TRBJ1-5 | many | TRBV12-3/TRBV12-4 | . | TGTGCCAGCAGTTTAGGCAACTATCAGCCCCAGCATTTT | CASSLGNYQPQHF
TRBJ2-1 | few | TRBV7-9 | . | TGTGCCAGCAGCCAGCAAGCGAATGAGCAGTTCTTC | CASSQQANEQFF
TRBJ2-3 | . | TRBV18 | TRBD1 | TGTGCCAGCTCACCAGTGACAGGGGAATCTACGCAGTATTTT | CASSPVTGESTQYF
TRBJ2-7 | . | TRBV12-3/TRBV12-4 | TRBD1 | TGTGCCAGCAGTTTAGTACAGGGGATCGGTGAGCAGTACTTC | CASSLVQGIGEQYF
TRBJ1-2 | . | TRBV6-6 | TRBD1 | TGTGCCAGCAGTCCTAACCCGGGACAGTCAAATGGCTACACCTTC | CASSPNPGQSNGYTF
TRBJ2-3 | . | TRBV4-1 | . | TGCGCCAGCAGCCAAGAAGGTCCAGGGTCGAGTGTGGATACGCAGTATTTT | CASSQEGPGSSVDTQYF
TRBJ2-7 | few | TRBV5-1 | TRBD1 | TGCGCCAGCAGCTTTGGGACAGGGGTCTCCTACGAGCAGTACTTC | CASSFGTGVSYEQYF
TRBJ2-4 | many | TRBV12-3/TRBV12-4 | TRBD1 | TGTGCCAGCAGGACAGGGGCGGGCAAAAACATTCAGTACTTC | CASRTGAGKNIQYF
TRBJ2-5 | many | TRBV12-3/TRBV12-4 | TRBD2 | TGTGCCAGCAGTATGCAGCGGGGGACCCACCAAGAGACCCAGTACTTC | CASSMQRGTHQETQYF
TRBJ2-7 | . | TRBV3-1 | . | TGTGCCAGCAGCCAAGACCCCCAAGACTACGAGCAGTACTTC | CASSQDPQDYEQYF
TRBJ1-1 | . | TRBV7-9 | . | TGTGCCAGCAGCTCTGACTCGGACACTGAAGCTTTCTTT | CASSSDSDTEAFF
TRBJ2-1 | few | TRBV2 | . | TGTGCCAGCAGCAAAAAGACAGTCCCCCCCGTCTACAATGAGCAGTTCTTC | CASSKKTVPPVYNEQFF
TRBJ2-1 | many | TRBV6-1 | TRBD1 | TGTGCCAGCAGCCGAGGGACAGGCAATGAGCAGTTCTTC | CASSRGTGNEQFF
TRBJ2-2 | many | TRBV10-1 | . | TGCGCCAGCAGCCCTACCACCGGGGAGCTGTTTTTT | CASSPTTGELFF
TRBJ1-1 | few | TRBV2 | . | TGTGCCTCCTACCCCCCACAGAACACTGAAGCTTTCTTT | CASYPPQNTEAFF
TRBJ2-2 | many | TRBV25-1 | . | TGTGCCAGCAGTGCCAGGGCGAGCACCGGGGAGCTGTTTTTT | CASSARASTGELFF
TRBJ2-7 | . | TRBV4-2 | . | TGTGCCAGCAGGAGGGAACCGGACCCAGTCTACGAGCAGTACTTC | CASRREPDPVYEQYF
TRBJ1-6 | many | TRBV9 | TRBD1 | TGTGCCAGCAGCGCCGGGACAGCGAATTCACCCCTCCACTTT | CASSAGTANSPLHF
TRBJ2-3 | . | TRBV10-3 | . | TGTGCCATCAGTGAGTCCATGTCCGGGGGCAAGCGTGCAGATACGCAGTATTTT | CAISESMSGGKRADTQYF